This T cell receptor beta chain was retrieved from a study of blood T cell repertoires in COVID-19. The assay was immunoSEQ multiplex PCR, and TCRdb's table has in-frame clones only and misses some. The table lists about 180,000 clones, about 88% of them singletons, with about 2.2% in the top ten. Germline-derived CDR1 and CDR2 are ENHRY and SYGVKD. V lost 10 bases and J lost 3, with 16 bases in between. This CDR3 has 14 amino acids. Sample: PBMCs or T cells enriched from blood (not recorded which). The sequence was collected from a woman aged 40 to 49 with acute COVID-19. The V call is TRBV10-3, the J call TRBJ1-5; D may be TRBD1 (5 bases). This CDR3 reads CASSGTGDNQPQHF. The CDR3 DNA reads TGTGCCAGCTCAGGGACGGGGGACAATCAGCCCCAGCATTTT.